This record concerns one T cell receptor (beta chain) sequence. This receptor's antigen is unknown. No base-level quality is on record; no much larger clone is a single base apart. Healthy HIV-negative adults with no recently reported acute infections or vaccinations were included as donors. All donors were Caucasian adults living in Nashville, Tennessee, USA. CD4+ T cells were enriched through magnetic negative selection, after which naive cells were positively selected on CD45RA and the remaining negative fraction served as the memory subset. After blood collection by leukapheresis, PBMCs were isolated using Ficoll-Histopaque density gradient centrifugation and then cryopreserved in the vapor phase of liquid nitrogen. Analytical flow cytometry was used to check the purity and quantity of each magnetically sorted T cell population. Each sorted fraction had its genomic DNA isolated and then quantified by UV absorbance on a Nanodrop 2000c.

These data come from a study of shared clonotypes between healthy human individuals (dated by TCRdb to about 2020). For context, the study as a whole: The cohort included three men and a couple of women between 18 and 49 years of age. Per donor, three plates each were used for CD4 naive and CD4 memory, two for CD8 naive, and one for CD8 memory. The study deeply sequenced blood TCR repertoires of five healthy adults to estimate repertoire size and the extent of clonotype sharing between individuals. Libraries were prepared and TCR repertoires were sequenced by different laboratories using diverse techniques, in order to increase sequencing depth and limit assay-specific biases. Per donor, leukapheresis produced somewhere between about 0.85 and 8.9 billion PBMCs.

Using the deep immunoSEQ assay, TCR CDR3 regions were amplified from genomic DNA by multiplex PCR. Genomic DNA extracted from each cell subset was distributed evenly over all wells of several immunoSEQ 96-well plates, and each plate served as one replicate. For sorted subsets, each replicate PCR was loaded with approximately 190 ng genomic DNA, equivalent to 30,000 or so T cell genomes. Purified libraries were quantified with a Qubit 3.0 fluorometer, sized on a Bioanalyzer 2100, and re-quantified with the KAPA Library Quantification kit. Every immunoSEQ 96-well plate was sequenced on a dedicated single-read 150-cycle Illumina NextSeq 550 flow cell. In the original analysis: Because the immunoSEQ output included only junctional sequences and no quality scores, the filtering could not be the same as the filtering used for full-length reads. Sequences were annotated with PyIR, a Python wrapper for IgBLAST v1.9, using IMGT germline references to assign V/J genes and CDR3. Any read was removed if the V/J assignment was weak (E-value above 1e-6), the CDR3 was missing, or the read contained stop codons, out-of-frame junctions, or ambiguous translated residues. V3J clonotypes were defined by identical inferred V gene, J gene, and CDR3 amino acid sequence. Percentage overlap between repertoires was calculated by dividing the number of shared unique clonotypes by the size of the smaller repertoire. Three approaches were used to assess repertoire richness: RTK rarefaction, the Chao1 estimator, and Recon v2.1 estimates of unobserved clonotypes. OLGA was used to compute generation probabilities for all TCRbeta clonotypes that the gDNA method yielded from a handful of donors. TCRdb retrieved this table from immuneACCESS and kept in-frame rearrangements only. Not all clones are present; in checked studies, unresolved V genes account for under half, and no reason is known for the remainder. Clonal size and the V and J genes are those of that table, whereas D and trimming came from the DNA. The sample data list more than 2 million clones, and roughly 94% of these were observed just once. 0.1% to 0.15% of the sample comes from the top ten.

The full study reports these points: Sharing across a few donors was observed for around 5% of naive CD4, less than 4% of naive CD8, over 2% of memory CD4, and less than 0.45% of memory CD8 clonotypes. Pairwise subsampling indicated that sequencing depth was expected to affect the degree of clonotype sharing among donors. Only blood was sampled, and tissue TCR repertoires likely differ from those in blood. Because the study included only a small number of donors, the genetic and exposure-history diversity represented was limited. Even with the large sequencing depth, rarefaction of the sorted-subset datasets indicated that sequencing was incomplete. Compared with non-shared clonotypes, the clonotypes found in all four sorted-subset donors had higher generation probabilities. Naive subsets generally had larger estimated clonotype richness than memory subsets.

Trimming removed 6 bases from V and 5 bases from J, leaving 13 bases between the germline ends. The CDR3 starts with the cysteine, ends with the phenylalanine, and has 12 residues. The kept DNA is CDR3 alone, 36 bases in frame from the first base. As encoded in the germline V gene, CDR1 is SQVTM while CDR2 is ANQGSEA. This sequence originates from a man aged 18 to 35 in good health. The sequence is built from TRBV29-1 and TRBJ1-1; the D gene assignment is ambiguous. The sequencing input was naive CD4+ T cells sorted from blood. The cell subset or site label here, explained by the study, means: CD45RA+ positively selected. CDR3 loop: CSVGGPGTEAFF. The sequenced DNA: TGCAGCGTGGGCGGGCCGGGGACTGAAGCTTTCTTT.